One and the same sample provided the 20 T cell receptor beta chains below, sequenced in a study of vaccination and CD4 T cells after COVID-19. MiXCR was run by TCRdb on the PCR reads, yielding one entry per CDR3 protein. The sample yields about 15,000 distinct CDR3 sequences, about 70% seen once. This sample comprised CD4+ T cells from blood, obtained after SARS-CoV-2 vaccination. The receptors originated from a human donor who had recovered from COVID-19.

This clonotype appeared once. The chain couples TRBV4-1 to TRBJ2-5, with D perhaps matching TRBD2 (6 bases). V dropped 4 bases and J dropped 7 bases, with 13 bases sitting between them. The germline V gene has CDR1 MGHRA and CDR2 YSYEKL. The CDR3 is 13 residues long. The CDR3 spells CASSPRDWGTQYF. In DNA, the CDR3 is TGCGCCAGCAGCCCACGGGACTGGGGGACCCAGTACTTC.

The genes are TRBV6-1 and TRBJ2-6; possible D gene TRBD1, 5 bases. Trimming stripped 2 bases from V and 3 bases from J, with 5 bases between. The germline V gene has CDR1 MNHNS and CDR2 SASEGT. CDR3 size: 14 residues. CDR3 protein: CASSERGGANVLTF. CDR3 nucleotides: TGTGCCAGCAGTGAAAGGGGTGGGGCCAACGTCCTGACTTTC.

The chain uses TRBV7-8 and TRBJ2-1, with D possibly TRBD2 on 6 matching bases. Germline CDR1 SGHVS, CDR2 FQNEAQ. The CDR3 has 15 residues. Trimming removed 10 bases from V and 0 bases from J, with 16 bases in between. The CDR3 DNA reads as TGTGCCACCAAATCTAGGAGGGACTCCTACAATGAGCAGTTCTTC. Protein product: CATKSRRDSYNEQFF.

This chain joins TRBV20-1 and TRBJ2-5, with D unresolved. The germline V and J ends were trimmed by 0 bases and 5 bases, with 19 bases remaining between them. CDR3 size: 16 residues. Germline lookup yields CDR1 DFQATT and CDR2 SNEGSKA (reference sequence). The CDR3 DNA is TGCAGTGCTAGAGATCTAAGGGCCTACTCGGTGGAGACCCAGTACTTC. Amino acid sequence: CSARDLRAYSVETQYF.

The V call is TRBV2, the J call TRBJ1-5; D is unresolved. CDR1 SNHLY and CDR2 FYNNEI come from the germline V gene. The CDR3 consists of 17 residues. The germline V and J ends were trimmed by 2 bases and 9 bases, with 23 bases remaining between them. The CDR3 sequence is CASSELVNSRDIRPQHF. The CDR3 region has the DNA TGTGCCAGCAGTGAATTAGTAAACAGTCGTGACATTAGGCCCCAGCATTTT.

The gene calls are TRBV25-1 and TRBJ1-6, with no clear D. The germline V and J ends were trimmed by 6 bases and 7 bases, with 13 bases remaining between them. The CDR3 runs to 14 residues. The germline V gene encodes CDR1 MGHDK and CDR2 SYGVNS. The CDR3 loop is CASRPGRRNSPLHF. The CDR3 DNA reads as TGTGCCAGCAGACCAGGCAGGAGGAATTCACCCCTCCACTTT.

CDR3 sequence: CATSDGGLFTDTQYF. The CDR3 nucleotides are TGTGCCACCAGTGATGGGGGCCTGTTCACAGATACGCAGTATTTT. The chain joins TRBV24-1 to TRBJ2-3, with D perhaps matching TRBD1 (6 bases). Germline CDR1 and CDR2: KGHDR and SFDVKD. The V end was cut by 3 bases, the J end by 2 bases, with 11 bases between. The CDR3 runs to 15 residues.

This clonotype was counted only a few times. The gene calls are TRBV20-1 and TRBJ1-6; D remains ambiguous. This CDR3 is built from 14 residues. CDR1 is DFQATT, CDR2 SNEGSKA, per germline (reference sequence). The V end lost 0 bases, the J end lost 7 bases, and 10 bases lay between the germline ends. The DNA of the CDR3 is TGCAGTGCTAGAGATCAGGCCCCGAATTCACCCCTCCACTTT. Its protein is CSARDQAPNSPLHF.

V is TRBV20-1 and J is TRBJ2-1, with D tentatively TRBD2 (6 bases). V lost 0 bases and J 11 bases, leaving 14 bases between the germline ends. The germline V gene encodes CDR1 DFQATT and CDR2 SNEGSKA (reference sequence). CDR3 size: 13 residues. The CDR3 bases are TGCAGTGCTAGAGATTGGACTACCCAGAAGCAGTTCTTC. This translates into CSARDWTTQKQFF.

The chain links TRBV7-9 to TRBJ2-7, with D tentatively TRBD1 (6 bases). Germline lookup yields CDR1 SEHNR and CDR2 FQNEAQ (reference sequence). V was cut by 4 bases and J by 4 bases, with 11 bases left in between. This CDR3 is 13 amino acids long. CDR3 residues: CASSSRGLYEQYF. The CDR3 coding sequence is TGTGCCAGCAGCTCCAGGGGCCTTTACGAGCAGTACTTC. Looking up the rest from reference TRBV7-9 and TRBJ2-7 gives the full variable domain: DTGVSQNPRHKITKRGQNVTFRCDPISEHNRLYWYRQTLGQGPEFLTYFQNEAQLEKSRLLSDRFSAERPKGSFSTLEIQRTEQGDSAMYLCASSSRGLYEQYFGPGTRLTVT.

This chain connects TRBV20-1 to TRBJ1-1; 7 positions agree with TRBD1. Trimming removed 0 bases from V and 3 bases from J; junction bases left unmatched: 7. In germline, CDR1 is DFQATT, CDR2 SNEGSKA (reference sequence). This CDR3 has 15 amino acids. Here the CDR3 reads CSARDPRQGDTEAFF. The CDR3 DNA reads as TGCAGTGCTAGAGACCCCCGACAGGGTGACACTGAAGCTTTCTTT.

The V and J genes are TRBV20-1 and TRBJ2-7; D uncertain. The CDR3 runs 11 residues. Germline-derived CDR1 and CDR2 are DFQATT and SNEGSKA (reference sequence). Trimming left V 3 bases short and J 3 bases short, with 6 bases between. As DNA, the CDR3 is TGCAGTGCTAGGAGACTCTACGAGCAGTACTTC. It codes for CSARRLYEQYF.

This chain connects TRBV5-4 to TRBJ1-2; D unresolved. Trimming removed 0 bases at V and 3 bases at J, with 3 bases between. In germline, CDR1 is SGHNT, CDR2 YYREEE (reference sequence). This CDR3 has 12 amino acids. In DNA form, the CDR3 reads TGTGCCAGCAGCTTGGGGGACTATGGCTACACCTTC. This sequence encodes CASSLGDYGYTF.

The V call is TRBV20-1, the J call TRBJ2-1; 10 nucleotides align to TRBD2. V shed 0 bases and J 7 bases; nucleotides not matched to a gene: 9. Germline lookup yields CDR1 DFQATT and CDR2 SNEGSKA (reference sequence). This CDR3 has 16 residues. CDR3 sequence: CSARDVSGRFMNEQFF. CDR3 nucleotides: TGCAGTGCTAGAGATGTTAGCGGGAGGTTCATGAATGAGCAGTTCTTC.

The V and J genes are TRBV27 and TRBJ2-2, with D possibly TRBD2 on 6 matching bases. Germline V gene lookup returns CDR1 MNHEY and CDR2 SMNVEV (reference sequence). There are 15 residues in the CDR3. V lost 4 bases and J 6 bases, leaving 15 bases between the germline ends. CDR3 nucleotide sequence: TGTGCCAGCAGTTATCCTGGGCGGGAACCCGGGGAGCTGTTTTTT. It encodes CASSYPGREPGELFF.

This clonotype was seen a handful of times. The V gene is TRBV2, the J gene TRBJ2-5; 7 bases match TRBD2. The CDR3 has 15 residues. Per the germline V gene, CDR1 is SNHLY and CDR2 is FYNNEI. V dropped 7 bases and J dropped 7; count of bases not matched to a gene: 15. CDR3 coding DNA: TGTGCCAGCAATTCCCAGGGCTCGGGGGGAGGGACCCAGTACTTC. This codes for CASNSQGSGGGTQYF.

This clonotype was counted a few times. The CDR3 sequence: CASSERGIRASGNTIYF. For the CDR3, the DNA is TGTGCCAGCAGTGAACGGGGAATCCGGGCCTCTGGAAACACCATATATTTT. The rearrangement joins TRBV6-1 to TRBJ1-3; D gene uncertain. This CDR3 contains 17 residues. The ends were cut back, 2 bases at V and 0 bases at J, with 14 bases in the middle. Germline values: CDR1 MNHNS, CDR2 SASEGT.

The CDR3 region is CASSLEYTQYF. CDR3 bases: TGTGCCAGCAGCTTAGAGTATACGCAGTATTTT. The chain uses TRBV11-2 and TRBJ2-3; D is unclear. The V and J ends lost 0 bases and 7 bases respectively, with 2 bases between them. CDR1 and CDR2 (germline): SGHAT, FQNNGV. The CDR3 totals 11 residues.

The chain's CDR3 is CASSLKTWDRNIQYF. The DNA for the CDR3 is TGTGCCAGCAGCTTAAAGACCTGGGACAGAAACATTCAGTACTTC. This chain uses TRBV7-2 with TRBJ2-4, with 7 bases fitting TRBD1. V was clipped by 2 bases and J by 6 bases; unmatched bases: 7. The CDR3 contains 15 residues. CDR1 SGHTA and CDR2 FQGNSA come from the germline V gene.

The table lists this clonotype with a few counts. This chain links TRBV20-1 with TRBJ2-7, with TRBD2 identical over 13 bases. CDR3 length equals 14 residues. V gave up 6 bases and J gave up 4 bases; unmatched junction bases: 6. The germline gives CDR1 DFQATT, CDR2 SNEGSKA (reference sequence). In nucleotides, the CDR3 is TGCAGTGCACAGACTAGCGGGAGGTTGTACGAGCAGTACTTC. This gives the protein CSAQTSGRLYEQYF.